Presented here are 22 T cell receptor beta chains from one specimen sequenced in a study of tumor-infiltrating lymphocytes in glioblastoma multiforme. Multiple V-beta primers and a C-beta primer amplified TCRB from RNA. TCRdb fed the multiplex PCR reads into MiXCR, producing one record per CDR3 protein. The sample holds 10,000 to 15,000 distinct CDR3 sequences, almost 65% seen once. The sample was brain tumor tissue. These receptors all stem from a male donor with glioblastoma.

This clonotype appeared a few times. V usage is TRBV7-9 and J usage is TRBJ2-5; 7 bases agree with TRBD1. The germline gives CDR1 SEHNR, CDR2 FQNEAQ (reference sequence). CDR3 length equals 13 residues. Germline trimming cut 3 bases from V and 5 bases from J; bases unmatched to any gene: 3. The CDR3 protein is CASSFSTGETQYF. As DNA, the CDR3 is TGTGCCAGCAGCTTTTCGACAGGGGAGACCCAGTACTTC.

V is TRBV6-6 and J is TRBJ1-5; tentative D call: TRBD1 (6 bases). Germline V gene data show CDR1 as MNHNY and CDR2 as SVGAGI (reference sequence). CDR3 length: 14 amino acids. V lost 8 bases and J 0 bases, leaving 11 bases between the germline ends. CDR3 loop: CASRGTFSNQPQHF. Written as DNA, the CDR3 is TGTGCCAGCCGCGGGACATTTAGCAATCAGCCCCAGCATTTT.

This clonotype was detected only a few times. The chain has TRBV2 and TRBJ2-3; D is uncertain. The CDR3 spans 14 residues. Germline-derived CDR1 and CDR2 are SNHLY and FYNNEI. The V end lost 2 bases, the J end lost 2 bases, and 8 bases lay between the germline ends. The CDR3 spells CASSEMRNTDTQYF. In nucleotides, the CDR3 is TGTGCCAGCAGTGAAATGCGGAACACAGATACGCAGTATTTT.

The V and J genes are TRBV11-2 and TRBJ2-3; unclear D gene. V lost 2 bases, J lost 4 bases, and 7 bases lay in between. CDR3 length equals 13 residues. CDR1 SGHAT and CDR2 FQNNGV come from the germline V gene. The DNA for the CDR3 is TGTGCCAGCAGCTTACATATCGCAGATACGCAGTATTTT. As protein: CASSLHIADTQYF.

With regard to this clonotype: One base away lies a much larger clone, so this may be a sequencing read error. The V call is TRBV10-3, the J call TRBJ1-1, with 9 nucleotides matching TRBD1. The J segment lost 3 bases and the V segment lost 7 bases, leaving 18 bases of the junction unmatched. Germline assignment: CDR1 ENHRY and CDR2 SYGVKD. The CDR3 has 18 amino acids. The CDR3 is CAIIVKGQGFGFDTEAFF. Here the CDR3 DNA reads TGTGCCATCATAGTAAAGGGACAGGGTTTCGGTTTTGACACTGAAGCTTTCTTT.

This clonotype has a single count. The missing conserved phenylalanine or tryptophan at the end of this CDR3 makes a read error likely. It is unclear where the CDR3 begins or ends on the DNA, so no DNA is shown, and the CDR3 is as TCRdb lists it. The rearrangement links TRBV12-3 or TRBV12-4 to TRBJ2-3. The CDR3 region is 13 residues in length, termini included. CDR3 sequence: CASSFTSTDTQFL.

The V gene is TRBV29-1, the J gene TRBJ2-1; D may be TRBD1 (7 bases). The germline V and J ends were trimmed by 4 bases and 6 bases, with 13 bases remaining between them. The CDR3 has 13 amino acids. Germline assignment: CDR1 SQVTM and CDR2 ANQGSEA. The CDR3 nucleotides read TGCAGCGTTGGGGGGCAGGGGGGCAATGAGCAGTTCTTC. Translating gives CSVGGQGGNEQFF.

By sample share, this clonotype is medium-sized. V is TRBV6-5 and J is TRBJ2-5; possibly TRBD1 or TRBD2 for D (7 bases each). The CDR3 contains 13 residues. V gave up 3 bases and J gave up 6 bases, with 11 bases separating them. Germline values: CDR1 MNHEY, CDR2 SVGAGI. Here the CDR3 reads CASSYQGGKTQYF. DNA for the CDR3: TGTGCCAGCAGTTATCAGGGGGGGAAGACCCAGTACTTC.

The V call is TRBV4-2, the J call TRBJ2-3; no reliable D call. The germline V gene encodes CDR1 LGHNA and CDR2 YNFKEQ. V was shortened by 3 bases and J by 6 bases, with 13 bases between the two germline ends. The CDR3 sequence is 14 residues long. The CDR3: CASSQGSPGDTQYF. DNA for the CDR3: TGTGCCAGCAGCCAGGGGTCTCCCGGGGATACGCAGTATTTT.

Worth noting for this clonotype: A much larger clone sits a single nucleotide away, making a read error possible. V gene TRBV28 combines with J gene TRBJ2-5, with D possibly being TRBD1 or TRBD2 (5 bases each). The CDR3 length is 13 residues. Germline-derived CDR1 and CDR2 are MDHEN and SYDVKM. The CDR3 DNA reads as TGTGTCAGCAGTTTCCCCGGGGACGAGACCCAGTACTTC. Translating gives CVSSFPGDETQYF. Based on the CDR3 plus reference TRBV28 and TRBJ2-5, the full variable domain is DVKVTQSSRYLVKRTGEKVFLECVQDMDHENMFWYRQDPGLGLRLIYFSYDVKMKEKGDIPEGYSVSREKKERFSLILESASTNQTSMYLCVSSFPGDETQYFGPGTRLLVL.

V and J are TRBV11-2 and TRBJ1-1; 11 bases are a match to TRBD1. CDR1 and CDR2 (germline): SGHAT, FQNNGV. J was trimmed by 10 bases and V by 1 base; bases with no gene match: 5. The CDR3 consists of 14 residues. CDR3 protein: CASSLAGQGVRAFF. CDR3 nucleotide sequence: TGTGCCAGCAGCTTAGCGGGACAGGGGGTAAGAGCTTTCTTT.

Details on this clonotype: The junction shows a germline mismatch at one end, possibly a read error. DNA of the CDR3: TGTGCTATTGGTTTAGACCTGAACAATGAGCAGTTCTTC. This sequence encodes CAIGLDLNNEQFF. The rearrangement joins TRBV12-5 to TRBJ2-1; D is uncertain. Germline loops: CDR1 LGHNT, CDR2 FRNRAP. The length of the CDR3 is 13 residues.

On this clonotype itself: One end of the junction varies from germline; a read error may be responsible. V usage is TRBV6-1 and J usage is TRBJ2-7; 8 positions agree with TRBD2. The germline gives CDR1 MNHNS, CDR2 SASEGT. CDR3 length: 16 amino acids. CDR3 region: CSSSEVASGFSYDQYF. The CDR3 region has the DNA TGTTCCAGCAGTGAAGTGGCTAGCGGGTTCAGCTACGATCAGTACTTC.

As to this clonotype: In this CDR3 the conserved last residue, phenylalanine or tryptophan, is missing, so a read error is likely. This sequence joins TRBV12-3 or TRBV12-4 and TRBJ2-1; D gene uncertain. The length of the CDR3 is 14 residues. CDR3 bases: TGTGCCAGCAATTTAAGCCATTGGGACAATGAGCAGTTCTAC. Translating it yields CASNLSHWDNEQFY.

The chain carries TRBV11-2 and TRBJ1-2; 8 nucleotides line up with TRBD1. V shed 1 base and J 8 bases; nucleotides not matched to a gene: 9. CDR1 SGHAT and CDR2 FQNNGV come from the germline V gene. The CDR3 has 15 amino acids. The CDR3 is CASSLARQGLDGYTF. CDR3 in DNA: TGTGCCAGCAGCTTAGCCCGACAGGGGTTGGACGGCTACACCTTC. The full variable domain, rest sourced from reference TRBV11-2 and TRBJ1-2, is EAGVAQSPRYKIIEKRQSVAFWCNPISGHATLYWYQQILGQGPKLLIQFQNNGVVDDSQLPKDRFSAERLKGVDSTLKIQPAKLEDSAVYLCASSLARQGLDGYTFGSGTRLTVV.

The V call is TRBV10-2, the J call TRBJ1-1; maybe TRBD1 (6 bases). V lost 10 bases to trimming and J lost 1 base, with 13 bases between them. In germline, CDR1 is WSHSY, CDR2 SAAADI. The CDR3 totals 13 residues. The CDR3 DNA is TGCGCCACCACCGAGGGGGGGAACACTGAAGCTTTCTTT. Protein sequence: CATTEGGNTEAFF.

Details on this clonotype: Germline is not matched at one junction end, which may reflect a read error. The chain recombines TRBV6-5 with TRBJ2-2; D might be TRBD2 (7 bases). Per the germline V gene, CDR1 is MNHEY and CDR2 is SVGAGI. The CDR3 extends over 16 amino acids. CDR3 loop: CASSSGRFANTGGLSF. The DNA of the CDR3 is TGTGCCAGCAGTTCTGGCAGGTTCGCGAACACCGGGGGGCTGTCCTTT.

In the case of this clonotype: One junction end does not reproduce the germline sequence, and a read error may be involved. The J gene is TRBJ2-2, the V gene TRBV11-2; TRBD2 matches at 7 bases. CDR1 is SGHAT, CDR2 FQNNGV, per germline. CDR3 size: 14 residues. The CDR3 loop reads CASSYGLDPGELFF. In nucleotides, the CDR3 is TGTGCTAGCAGCTACGGACTAGACCCCGGGGAGCTGTTTTTC.

Notes on this clonotype: Without the conserved terminal phenylalanine or tryptophan, this CDR3 likely stems from a read error. The rearrangement links TRBV29-1 to TRBJ2-7; D unresolved. V shed 4 bases and J shed 8 bases, with 12 bases lying between them. CDR1 SQVTM and CDR2 ANQGSEA come from the germline V gene. This CDR3 region has 11 residues. This chain's CDR3 is CSVAWRDKQYI. CDR3 coding DNA: TGCAGCGTTGCCTGGCGAGATAAGCAGTACATC.

The chain couples TRBV6-5 to TRBJ2-1, with TRBD1 identical over 10 bases. CDR1 is MNHEY, CDR2 SVGAGI, per germline. The CDR3 is 15 amino acids. Trimming at V came to 6 bases and at J to 8 bases, leaving 10 bases not matched to a gene. Written as DNA, the CDR3 is TGTGCCAGCAGAGAGACAGGGGGCCCCCTTGATGAGCAGTTCTTC. Residues: CASRETGGPLDEQFF.

Concerning this clonotype itself: Mismatch with germline at one junction end may stem from a read error. The chain has TRBV29-1 and TRBJ2-5; D is unresolved. CDR1 is SQVTM, CDR2 ANQGSEA, per germline. The CDR3 covers 14 residues. The CDR3 bases are TGCAGCGTTGAAGTCCCCCCGGGCCAAGAGGCCCAGTACTTC. Translated: CSVEVPPGQEAQYF.

This clonotype was counted a few times. This chain connects TRBV20-1 to TRBJ2-3; D may correspond to TRBD1 or TRBD2 (6 bases each). This CDR3 contains 15 residues. The germline V and J ends were trimmed by 0 bases and 3 bases, with 13 bases remaining between them. Germline V CDR1 and CDR2: DFQATT, SNEGSKA (reference sequence). CDR3 region: CSARESRGPTDTQYF. The CDR3 nucleotides read TGCAGTGCTAGAGAGTCTCGGGGGCCTACAGATACGCAGTATTTT.